The 26 T cell receptor beta chains reported below all come from one sample, sequenced in a study of identical twins listed by TCRdb under 2016. Libraries were made using 5' RACE. The instrument was an Illumina HiSeq 2000. Using fastp at Q25 and MiXCR, TCRdb reprocessed the public reads and kept productive beta chains. CDR3 protein duplicates are merged, each entry listing the most common genes and DNA. Counted in this sample were around 670,000 distinct CDR3 sequences; 6.1% of them appeared once. The ten biggest clones cover 1.5% to 2% of the sample. What was sequenced was naive T cells sorted from blood. The sample's cell subset or site label, decoded: cells isolated with a human naive T-cell isolation kit. These receptor sequences come from a man in his late teens or twenties in good health.

This clonotype was detected ten times or more. The chain uses TRBV7-3 and TRBJ2-1; D ambiguous. The CDR3 runs 15 residues. V was cut by 6 bases and J by 0 bases, with 12 bases left in between. Per germline, CDR1 SGHTA and CDR2 FQGTGA. The CDR3 reads CASSPDESSYNEQFF. The CDR3 DNA follows: TGTGCCAGCAGTCCGGACGAGAGCTCCTACAATGAGCAGTTCTTC.

This clonotype has just a few counts. The V gene is TRBV6-1, the J gene TRBJ2-2; TRBD1 agrees at 10 bases. CDR1 is MNHNS, CDR2 SASEGT, per germline. The CDR3 contains 14 residues. The V and J ends lost 10 bases and 4 bases, in that order; junction bases with no gene match: 6. The DNA of the CDR3 is TGTGCCACCCAAGACAGGGGGCCCACCGGGGAGCTGTTTTTT. It codes for CATQDRGPTGELFF.

This clonotype was counted many times. The chain employs TRBV9 and TRBJ2-7; D call uncertain. Trimming removed 0 bases from V and 7 bases from J, with 11 bases in between. The CDR3 runs 13 residues. CDR1 is SGDLS and CDR2 is YYNGEE in the germline V gene. CDR3 sequence: CASSVDRGQEQYF. CDR3 DNA sequence: TGTGCCAGCAGCGTAGATCGTGGGCAAGAGCAGTACTTC. The variable domain in full, with the rest retrieved from reference TRBV9 and TRBJ2-7, is DSGVTQTPKHLITATGQRVTLRCSPRSGDLSVYWYQQSLDQGLQFLIQYYNGEERAKGNILERFSAQQFPDLHSELNLSSLELGDSALYFCASSVDRGQEQYFGPGTRLTVT.

The chain links TRBV5-1 to TRBJ2-6, with TRBD1 as a possible D gene (5 bases). This CDR3 has 17 amino acids. Germline assignment: CDR1 SGHRS and CDR2 YFSETQ. With 3 bases removed from V and 2 bases from J, the gap between germline ends came to 15 bases. As DNA, the CDR3 is TGCGCCAGCAGCTACCGACAAATAGGGGCTGGGGCCAACGTCCTGACTTTC. Residues: CASSYRQIGAGANVLTF.

This clonotype was observed a handful of times. This chain joins TRBV24-1 and TRBJ2-3; D remains unclear. In germline, CDR1 is KGHDR, CDR2 SFDVKD. This CDR3 contains 11 residues. Deletions cut 4 bases from V and 5 bases from J, with 3 bases between. The CDR3 loop reads CATSERDTQYF. In DNA form, the CDR3 reads TGTGCCACCAGTGAGCGAGATACGCAGTATTTT.

This clonotype was observed many times. This chain connects TRBV4-3 to TRBJ2-2; 10 bases agree with TRBD1. The CDR3 loop spans 17 amino acids. Germline values: CDR1 LGHNA, CDR2 YSLEER. The V segment lost 1 base and the J segment 0 bases; nucleotides outside the gene matches: 2. CDR3: CASSQAGQGANTGELFF. DNA for the CDR3: TGCGCCAGCAGCCAAGCCGGACAGGGGGCGAACACCGGGGAGCTGTTTTTT.

The chain recombines TRBV5-1 with TRBJ2-1, with 8 bases aligning to TRBD2. The CDR3 covers 17 residues. V gave up 3 bases and J gave up 2 bases; unmatched junction bases: 10. Per germline, CDR1 SGHRS and CDR2 YFSETQ. CDR3 residues: CASSWRGAGAPYNEQFF. The CDR3 DNA reads TGCGCCAGCAGCTGGCGAGGAGCGGGAGCCCCCTACAATGAGCAGTTCTTC. The complete variable domain, with remaining parts taken from reference TRBV5-1 and TRBJ2-1, reads KAGVTQTPRYLIKTRGQQVTLSCSPISGHRSVSWYQQTPGQGLQFLFEYFSETQRNKGNFPGRFSGRQFSNSRSEMNVSTLELGDSALYLCASSWRGAGAPYNEQFFGPGTRLTVL.

This clonotype was seen ten or more times. The CDR3 DNA reads TGTGCCAGCAGCCCCTGGCGGGAGGGCACGGACAATGAGCAGTTCTTC. It codes for CASSPWREGTDNEQFF. The chain employs TRBV12-3 or TRBV12-4 and TRBJ2-1, with 9 bases matching TRBD2. The CDR3 sequence is 16 residues long. The trim removed 6 bases at V and 5 bases at J, leaving 11 bases unmatched.

This clonotype was detected many times. This sequence joins TRBV12-3 or TRBV12-4 and TRBJ2-3; weak D call: TRBD2 (6 bases). V lost 3 bases, J lost 5 bases, and 9 bases lay in between. The CDR3 spans 13 residues. CDR3 DNA: TGTGCCAGCAGTTTCGGAGCGGGAGATACGCAGTATTTT. It specifies CASSFGAGDTQYF.

This clonotype was counted at least ten times. V gene TRBV10-3 combines with J gene TRBJ2-7; the D call may be TRBD1 or TRBD2 (5 bases each). Per germline, CDR1 ENHRY and CDR2 SYGVKD. The CDR3 has 13 residues. The V end lost 3 bases, the J end lost 3 bases, and 9 bases lay between the germline ends. DNA for the CDR3: TGTGCCATCAGTGACGGGACCCACTACGAGCAGTACGTC. This sequence encodes CAISDGTHYEQYV.

The chain uses TRBV12-5 and TRBJ2-1; 10 positions match TRBD1. There are 15 residues in the CDR3. Trimming cost V 3 bases and J 7 bases; bases outside gene matches: 6. Looked up from germline, CDR1 is LGHNT and CDR2 is FRNRAP. CDR3 nucleotide sequence: TGTGCTAGTGGTTTTGACAGGGGGCGCGGAAATGAGCAGTTCTTC. This encodes CASGFDRGRGNEQFF.

This clonotype turned up a few times. The chain couples TRBV7-8 to TRBJ2-7, with 10 bases aligning to TRBD2. CDR1 is SGHVS, CDR2 FQNEAQ, per germline. There are 16 residues in the CDR3. The V segment lost 5 bases and the J segment 4 bases; nucleotides outside the gene matches: 11. The CDR3 DNA reads TGTGCCAGCAGCGAACCCGCTAGCGGGAGTAGTTACGAGCAGTACTTC. Translated, it gives CASSEPASGSSYEQYF.

This clonotype was observed many times. This chain uses TRBV10-2 with TRBJ1-3, with TRBD1 as a possible D gene (5 bases). This CDR3 region has 16 residues. From germline, CDR1 is WSHSY and CDR2 SAAADI. V was pared by 4 bases and J by 1 base, with 14 bases between. As DNA, the CDR3 is TGCGCCAGCAGTGGGACACCGAATTATTCTGGAAACACCATATATTTT. Translated: CASSGTPNYSGNTIYF.

This clonotype was recorded at least ten times. The chain recombines TRBV29-1 with TRBJ2-7; the D is unclear. The V end lost 7 bases, the J end lost 4 bases, and 14 bases lay between the germline ends. The germline CDR1 and CDR2 sequences are SQVTM and ANQGSEA. This CDR3 spans 12 amino acids. The CDR3 DNA reads as TGCAGCGGACTCGACGATGCATACGAGCAGTACTTC. Translating gives CSGLDDAYEQYF.

The rearrangement links TRBV15 to TRBJ1-2; possibly TRBD1 for D (5 bases). The germline V and J ends were trimmed by 7 bases and 3 bases, with 9 bases remaining between them. Germline V gene data show CDR1 as LNHNV and CDR2 as YYDKDF (reference sequence). This CDR3 has 12 amino acids. The CDR3 sequence is CATTAGDYGYTF. The CDR3 DNA reads as TGTGCCACCACCGCGGGGGACTATGGCTACACCTTC.

Many counts were recorded for this clonotype. The chain uses TRBV12-3 or TRBV12-4 and TRBJ1-5; D unresolved. Trimming pared 7 bases from V and 2 bases from J, leaving 9 bases between. The CDR3 is made up of 13 amino acids. The DNA of the CDR3 is TGTGCCAGCAAGGGTAAGGGCAATCAGCCCCAGCATTTT. This gives the protein CASKGKGNQPQHF.

The chain couples TRBV6-5 to TRBJ2-1; possible D gene TRBD1, 5 bases. CDR1 and CDR2 from the germline V gene are MNHEY and SVGAGI. V dropped 4 bases and J dropped 6 bases, with 7 bases sitting between them. The length of the CDR3 is 12 residues. CDR3 residues: CASSSGANEQFF. The CDR3 DNA sequence: TGTGCCAGCAGTTCTGGGGCCAATGAGCAGTTCTTC.

This clonotype was picked up a small number of times. The rearrangement joins TRBV20-1 to TRBJ2-5; 7 bases line up with TRBD2. The CDR3 extends over 14 amino acids. The germline gives CDR1 DFQATT, CDR2 SNEGSKA (reference sequence). After removal of 5 bases from V and 1 base from J, the junction contained 7 bases not matched to a gene. The CDR3 region has the DNA TGCAGTGCTCGAGGGGCGGGAGTCCAAGAGACCCAGTACTTC. This translates into CSARGAGVQETQYF.

Many counts were recorded for this clonotype. V and J are TRBV5-1 and TRBJ1-3, with unresolved D. This CDR3 has 13 residues. V was shortened by 0 bases and J by 4 bases, with 5 bases between the two germline ends. Germline CDR1 is SGHRS and CDR2 is YFSETQ. The CDR3 spells CASSLGEGNTIYF. In DNA, the CDR3 is TGCGCCAGCAGCTTGGGAGAAGGAAACACCATATATTTT.

The J gene is TRBJ2-1, the V gene TRBV3-1; TRBD2 matches 12 bases. V shed 2 bases, J shed 6 bases, and the junction held 2 bases outside the gene matches. The CDR3 has 15 residues. The germline CDR1 and CDR2 sequences are LGHDT and YNNKEL (reference sequence). Here the CDR3 DNA reads TGTGCCAGCAGCCAAACTAGCGGGAGGACCAATGAGCAGTTCTTC. It specifies CASSQTSGRTNEQFF.

This clonotype was seen many times. V is TRBV11-1 and J is TRBJ2-7; 7 nucleotides agree with TRBD1. The CDR3 runs to 12 residues. Germline V lookup: CDR1 SGHAT, CDR2 FQDESV (reference sequence). J lost 4 bases, V lost 5 bases, and 2 bases had no gene match. This CDR3 is CASSKTGYEQYF. The DNA for the CDR3 is TGTGCCAGCAGCAAGACAGGGTACGAGCAGTACTTC.

The genes are TRBV20-1 and TRBJ2-2, with 8 bases lining up with TRBD1. The CDR3 extends over 18 amino acids. Germline V gene data show CDR1 as DFQATT and CDR2 as SNEGSKA (reference sequence). V trimming: 0 bases; J trimming: 5 bases; junction bases outside the gene matches: 14. The CDR3 sequence is CSARELDRGRTRTGELFF. In DNA, the CDR3 is TGCAGTGCTAGAGAGTTAGACAGGGGTCGGACGAGGACCGGGGAGCTGTTTTTT.

J is TRBJ2-1 and V is TRBV7-2; TRBD2 agrees at 9 bases. Germline CDR1 is SGHTA and CDR2 is FQGNSA. J was trimmed by 8 bases and V by 6 bases; bases with no gene match: 8. The CDR3 sequence is 14 residues long. Here the CDR3 DNA reads TGTGCCAGCAGAGAGAGCGGGAGGCTCCATGAGCAGTTCTTC. This translates into CASRESGRLHEQFF.

This clonotype was seen at least ten times. The J gene is TRBJ1-2, the V gene TRBV12-3 or TRBV12-4, with D perhaps matching TRBD1 (6 bases). The CDR3 is 16 residues long. V was cut by 5 bases and J by 3 bases, with 19 bases left in between. The CDR3, as DNA: TGTGCCAGCAGTCCTAAACCACAGGGACCGGACTATGGCTACACCTTC. Its translation: CASSPKPQGPDYGYTF.

The chain employs TRBV14 and TRBJ2-1, with TRBD1 matching over 7 bases. There are 11 residues in the CDR3. Germline V lookup: CDR1 SGHDN, CDR2 FVKESK. V was clipped by 6 bases and J by 15 bases; unmatched bases: 8. The CDR3 protein is CASSLEDRAFF. CDR3 coding DNA: TGTGCCAGCAGTCTGGAAGACAGGGCGTTCTTC. The full variable domain, its missing parts supplied by reference TRBV14 and TRBJ2-1, is EAGVTQFPSHSVIEKGQTVTLRCDPISGHDNLYWYRRVMGKEIKFLLHFVKESKQDESGMPNNRFLAERTGGTYSTLKVQPAELEDSGVYFCASSLEDRAFFGPGTRLTVL.

This clonotype was seen a handful of times. The rearrangement uses TRBV18 and TRBJ2-7, with 9 bases aligning to TRBD1. CDR3 length equals 15 residues. Trimming at V came to 3 bases and at J to 6 bases, leaving 9 bases not matched to a gene. Germline values: CDR1 KGHSH, CDR2 LQKENI. The CDR3 DNA is TGTGCCAGCTCACCTGGACAGGGGTCCCTTGGCGAGCAGTACTTC. Translated, it gives CASSPGQGSLGEQYF.